This T cell receptor (beta chain) stems from a study of technical replicates of blood from several donors. Measured with immunoSEQ multiplex PCR; TCRdb has only the in-frame clones, and not every one. This table holds 79,000 or so clones, around nine tenths found once. The germline V gene encodes CDR1 MGHRA and CDR2 YSYEKL. CDR3 length: 16 residues. Germline trimming cut 5 bases from V and 2 bases from J; bases unmatched to any gene: 10. This chain connects TRBV4-1 to TRBJ1-2; TRBD1 matches at 8 bases. Sequencing used T cells isolated from PBMCs. This TCR derives from a human donor in good health. CDR3 bases: TGCGCCAGCAGCGGAACCGTTGACAGGGGAAACTATGGCTACACCTTC. Protein: CASSGTVDRGNYGYTF.